Here is one T cell receptor (beta chain) with its context. V lost 0 bases to trimming and J lost 6 bases, with 18 bases between them. Per germline, CDR1 GTSNPN and CDR2 SVGIG (reference sequence). This CDR3 is 15 amino acids long. This sample is part of a study of blood T cell repertoires in COVID-19. TCRdb's table, derived via immunoSEQ multiplex PCR, lists solely in-frame clones and lacks some. The repertoire holds about 160,000 clones, more than 75% seen once, with roughly 2% in the top ten. Sequencing was performed on peripheral blood. V gene TRBV30 combines with J gene TRBJ2-7, with D possibly being TRBD2 (7 bases). This clonotype originated in a man aged 18 to 30 with acute or convalescent COVID-19. The CDR3 coding sequence is TGTGCCTGGAGTGTACGAGGACAGCGGGGCAGCGAGCAGTACTTC. Protein product: CAWSVRGQRGSEQYF.